This T cell receptor beta chain derives from a study of monozygotic twins with inflammatory bowel disease. Template switching added UMIs carrying a 6-nucleotide sample barcode. With the 5' RACE reads reprocessed, TCRdb shows one record per CDR3 protein and no DNA. Recorded for this sample: some 83,000 distinct CDR3 sequences. Material: blood. The receptor comes from a human donor with ulcerative colitis or Crohn's disease, or a healthy co-twin of an affected twin (not recorded which).

The chain's CDR3 is CSVLRTDSYEQYF. V gene TRBV29-1 combines with J gene TRBJ2-7; TCRdb designates TRBD1, a call that cannot be tested without DNA. The CDR3 has 13 residues. Germline V gene lookup returns CDR1 SQVTM and CDR2 ANQGSEA.